Listed here is a single T cell receptor beta chain. Antigen unknown. Trimming removed 2 bases at V and 1 base at J, with 9 bases between. Germline CDR1 SGHTA, CDR2 FQGNSA. The CDR3 extends over 15 amino acids. The sample originates from a study of beta chain features in type 1 diabetes. Study results and caveats: All four CD4+ subsets of Type 1 diabetes patients contained TCRB CDR3s that were moderately but significantly shorter.

The sequenced template was cDNA made from the entire isolated RNA. The protocol was immunoSEQ multiplex PCR, while the TCRdb copy is restricted to in-frame clones and leaves out a portion. This repertoire shows 600,000 to 750,000 clones, around 12% found once; its top ten account for more than 0.1%. Sequencing was carried out using naive CD4+ T cells from blood. The chain employs TRBV7-2 and TRBJ2-1; TRBD2 might be the D (5 bases). The receptor's source is a man in his thirties or forties with type 1 diabetes. The CDR3 is CASSLLAASYNEQFF. Written as DNA, the CDR3 is TGTGCCAGCAGCTTACTAGCTGCTTCCTACAATGAGCAGTTCTTC.